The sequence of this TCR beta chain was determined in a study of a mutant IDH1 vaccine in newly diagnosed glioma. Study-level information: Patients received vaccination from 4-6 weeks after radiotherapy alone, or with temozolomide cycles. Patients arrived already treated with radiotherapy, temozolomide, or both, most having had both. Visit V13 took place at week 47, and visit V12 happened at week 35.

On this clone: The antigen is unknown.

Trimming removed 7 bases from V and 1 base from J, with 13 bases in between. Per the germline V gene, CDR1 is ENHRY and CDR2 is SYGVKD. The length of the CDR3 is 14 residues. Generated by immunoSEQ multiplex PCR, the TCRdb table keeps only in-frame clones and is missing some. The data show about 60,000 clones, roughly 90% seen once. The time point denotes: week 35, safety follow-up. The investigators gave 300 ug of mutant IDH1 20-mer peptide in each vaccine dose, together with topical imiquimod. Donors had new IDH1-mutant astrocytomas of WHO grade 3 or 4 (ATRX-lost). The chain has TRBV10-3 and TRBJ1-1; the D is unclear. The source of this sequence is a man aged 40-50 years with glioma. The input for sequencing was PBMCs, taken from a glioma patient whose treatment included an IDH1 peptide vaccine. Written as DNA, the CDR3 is TGTGCCATCAAAAAGGACGTAAAGAACACTGAAGCTTTCTTT. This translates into CAIKKDVKNTEAFF.